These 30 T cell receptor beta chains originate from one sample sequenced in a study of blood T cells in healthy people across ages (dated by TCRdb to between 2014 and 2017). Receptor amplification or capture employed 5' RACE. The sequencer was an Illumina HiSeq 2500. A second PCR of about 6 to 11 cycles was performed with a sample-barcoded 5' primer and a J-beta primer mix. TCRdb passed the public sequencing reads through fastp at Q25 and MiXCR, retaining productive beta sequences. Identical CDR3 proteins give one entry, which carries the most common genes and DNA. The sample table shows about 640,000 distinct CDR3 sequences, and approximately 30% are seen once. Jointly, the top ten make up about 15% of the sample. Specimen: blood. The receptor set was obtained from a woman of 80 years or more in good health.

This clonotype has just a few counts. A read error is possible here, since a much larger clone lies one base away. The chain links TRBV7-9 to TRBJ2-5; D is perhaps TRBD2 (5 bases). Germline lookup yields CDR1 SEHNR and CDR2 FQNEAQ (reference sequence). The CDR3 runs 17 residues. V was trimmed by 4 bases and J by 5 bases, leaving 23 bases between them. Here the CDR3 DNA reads TGTGCCAGCAGCTGGGGAGAAAACCCTTTACCCAGGGAGACCCAGTACTTC. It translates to CASSWGENPLPRETQYF.

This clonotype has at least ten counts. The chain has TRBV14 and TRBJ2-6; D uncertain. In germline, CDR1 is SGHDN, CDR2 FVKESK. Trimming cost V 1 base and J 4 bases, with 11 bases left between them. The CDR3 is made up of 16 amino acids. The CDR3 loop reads CASSQVSGMGANVLTF. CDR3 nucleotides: TGTGCCAGCAGCCAAGTCTCGGGTATGGGGGCCAACGTCCTGACTTTC.

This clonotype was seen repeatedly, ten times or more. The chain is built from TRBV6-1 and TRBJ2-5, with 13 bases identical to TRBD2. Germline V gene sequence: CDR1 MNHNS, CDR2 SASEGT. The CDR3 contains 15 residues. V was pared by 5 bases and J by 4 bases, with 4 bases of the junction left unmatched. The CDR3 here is CASSQLAGGPETQYF. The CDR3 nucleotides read TGTGCCAGCAGTCAACTAGCGGGGGGGCCAGAGACCCAGTACTTC.

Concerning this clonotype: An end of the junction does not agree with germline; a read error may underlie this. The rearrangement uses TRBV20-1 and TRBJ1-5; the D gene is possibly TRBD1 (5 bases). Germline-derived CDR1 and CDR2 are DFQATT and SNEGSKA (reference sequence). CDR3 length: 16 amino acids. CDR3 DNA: TGCAGTACTAGAGATCCGAAGGGGAAGGTAGAACAGCCCCAGCATTTT. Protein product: CSTRDPKGKVEQPQHF.

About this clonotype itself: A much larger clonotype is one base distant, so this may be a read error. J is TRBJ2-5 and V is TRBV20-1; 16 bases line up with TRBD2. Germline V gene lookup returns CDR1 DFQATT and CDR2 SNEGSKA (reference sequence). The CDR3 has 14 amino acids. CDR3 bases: TGCAGCGCCGGGACTAGCGGGGGGGCAAAGACCCGGTACTTC. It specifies CSAGTSGGAKTRYF.

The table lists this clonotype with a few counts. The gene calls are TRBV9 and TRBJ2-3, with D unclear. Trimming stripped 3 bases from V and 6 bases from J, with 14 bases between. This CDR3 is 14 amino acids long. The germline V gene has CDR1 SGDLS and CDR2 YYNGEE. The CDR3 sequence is CASSEASWADTQYF. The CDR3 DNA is TGTGCCAGCAGCGAGGCTTCATGGGCTGATACGCAGTATTTT.

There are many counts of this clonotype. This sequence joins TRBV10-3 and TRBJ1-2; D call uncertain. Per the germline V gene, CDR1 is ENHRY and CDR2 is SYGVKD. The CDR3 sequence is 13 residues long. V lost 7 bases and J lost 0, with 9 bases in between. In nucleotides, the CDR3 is TGTGCCATCAAGGGCGAGCCTAACTATGGCTACACCTTC. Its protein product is CAIKGEPNYGYTF.

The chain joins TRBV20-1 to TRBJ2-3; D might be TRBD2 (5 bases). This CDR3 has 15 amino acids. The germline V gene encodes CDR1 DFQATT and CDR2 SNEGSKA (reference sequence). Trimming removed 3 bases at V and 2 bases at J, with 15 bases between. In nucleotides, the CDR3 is TGCAGTGCTAGGGATACTAGTAGGAACACAGATACGCAGTATTTT. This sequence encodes CSARDTSRNTDTQYF.

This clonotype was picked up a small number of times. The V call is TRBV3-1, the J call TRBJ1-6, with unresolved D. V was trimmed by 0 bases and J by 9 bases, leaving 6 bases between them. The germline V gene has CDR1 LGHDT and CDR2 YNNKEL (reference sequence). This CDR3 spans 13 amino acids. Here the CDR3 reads CASSQDGPSPLHF. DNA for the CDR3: TGTGCCAGCAGCCAAGATGGGCCTTCACCCCTCCACTTT.

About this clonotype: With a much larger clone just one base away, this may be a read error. The chain's CDR3 is CARSGTGVDTQYF. In DNA form, the CDR3 reads TGTGCCAGGAGTGGGACAGGGGTAGATACGCAGTATTTT. V is TRBV19 and J is TRBJ2-3; 10 positions agree with TRBD1. From germline, CDR1 is LNHDA and CDR2 SQIVND (reference sequence). The CDR3 is 13 amino acids. Trimming removed 9 bases from V and 5 bases from J; junction bases left unmatched: 5.

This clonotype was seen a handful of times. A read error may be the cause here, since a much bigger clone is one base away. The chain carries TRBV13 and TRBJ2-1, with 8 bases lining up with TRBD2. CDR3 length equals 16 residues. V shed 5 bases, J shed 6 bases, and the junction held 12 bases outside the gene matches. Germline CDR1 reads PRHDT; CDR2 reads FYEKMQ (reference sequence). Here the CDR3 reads CASSDQLSGGGNEQFF. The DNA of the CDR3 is TGTGCCAGCAGCGACCAATTGAGCGGGGGTGGCAATGAGCAGTTCTTC.

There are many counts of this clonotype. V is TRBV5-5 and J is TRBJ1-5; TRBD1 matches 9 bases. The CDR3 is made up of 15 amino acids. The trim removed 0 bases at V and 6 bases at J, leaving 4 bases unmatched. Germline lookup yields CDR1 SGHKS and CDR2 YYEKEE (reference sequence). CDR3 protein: CASSLVGTGIQPQHF. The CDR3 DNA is TGTGCCAGCAGCTTGGTCGGGACAGGGATTCAGCCCCAGCATTTT.

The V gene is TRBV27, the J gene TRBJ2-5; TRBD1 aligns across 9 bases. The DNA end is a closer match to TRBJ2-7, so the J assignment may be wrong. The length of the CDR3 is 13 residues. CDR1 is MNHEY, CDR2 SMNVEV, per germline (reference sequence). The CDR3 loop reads CASMSRDRDEQYF. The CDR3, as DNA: TGTGCCAGCATGTCCCGGGACAGGGACGAGCAGTACTTC.

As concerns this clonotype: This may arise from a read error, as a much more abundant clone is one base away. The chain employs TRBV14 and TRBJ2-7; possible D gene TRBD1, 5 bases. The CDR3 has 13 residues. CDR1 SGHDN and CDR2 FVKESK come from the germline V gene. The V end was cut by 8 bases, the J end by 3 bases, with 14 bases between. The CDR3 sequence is CASGRAGNYEQYF. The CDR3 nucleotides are TGTGCCAGCGGCCGGGCAGGGAACTACGAGCAGTACTTC.

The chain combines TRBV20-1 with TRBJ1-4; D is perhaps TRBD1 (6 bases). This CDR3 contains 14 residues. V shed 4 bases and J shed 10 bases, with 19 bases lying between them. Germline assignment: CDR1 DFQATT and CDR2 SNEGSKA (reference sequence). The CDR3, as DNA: TGCAGTGCTAAGAGGGACAACTCTGACAGAAAACTGTTTTTT. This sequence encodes CSAKRDNSDRKLFF.

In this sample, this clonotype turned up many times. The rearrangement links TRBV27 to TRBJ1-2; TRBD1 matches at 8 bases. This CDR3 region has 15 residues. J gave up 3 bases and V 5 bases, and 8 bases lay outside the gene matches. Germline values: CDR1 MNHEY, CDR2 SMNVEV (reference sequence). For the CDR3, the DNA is TGTGCCAGCAGTGCATGGGGACAGGCTGACTATGGCTACACCTTC. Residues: CASSAWGQADYGYTF.

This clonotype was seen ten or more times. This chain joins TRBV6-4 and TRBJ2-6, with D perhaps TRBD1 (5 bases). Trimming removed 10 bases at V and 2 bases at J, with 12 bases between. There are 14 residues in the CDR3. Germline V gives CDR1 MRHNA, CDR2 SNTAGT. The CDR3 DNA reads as TGTGCCACCTCCGACAGAGCTGGGGCCAACGTCCTGACTTTC. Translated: CATSDRAGANVLTF.

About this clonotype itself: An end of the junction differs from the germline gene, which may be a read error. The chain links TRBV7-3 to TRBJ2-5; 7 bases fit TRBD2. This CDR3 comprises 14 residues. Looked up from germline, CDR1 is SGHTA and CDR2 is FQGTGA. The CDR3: CASSLGAGEETRYF. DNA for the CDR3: TGCGCCAGCAGCTTAGGGGCGGGGGAAGAGACCCGGTACTTC. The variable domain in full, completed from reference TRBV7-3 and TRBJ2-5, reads GAGVSQTPSNKVTEKGKYVELRCDPISGHTALYWYRQSLGQGPEFLIYFQGTGAADDSGLPNDRFFAVRPEGSVSTLKIQRTERGDSAVYLCASSLGAGEETRYFGPGTRLLVL.

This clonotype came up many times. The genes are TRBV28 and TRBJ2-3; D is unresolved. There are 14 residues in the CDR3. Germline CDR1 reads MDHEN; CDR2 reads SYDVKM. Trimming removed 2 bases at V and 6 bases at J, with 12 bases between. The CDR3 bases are TGTGCCAGCAGTTTAGCAGCACAAACTGATACGCAGTATTTT. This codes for CASSLAAQTDTQYF.

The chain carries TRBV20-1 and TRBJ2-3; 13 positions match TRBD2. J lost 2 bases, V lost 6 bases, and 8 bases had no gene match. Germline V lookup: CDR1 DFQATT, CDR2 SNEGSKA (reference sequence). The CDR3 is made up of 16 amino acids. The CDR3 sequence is CSANIGLAGATDTQYF. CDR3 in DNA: TGCAGTGCCAATATCGGACTAGCGGGGGCCACAGATACGCAGTATTTT.

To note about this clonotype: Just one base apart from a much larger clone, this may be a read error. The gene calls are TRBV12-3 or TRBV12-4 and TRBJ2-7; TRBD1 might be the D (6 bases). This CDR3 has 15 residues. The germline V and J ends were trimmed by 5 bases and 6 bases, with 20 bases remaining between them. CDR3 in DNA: TGTGCCAGCAGTAAAACCGGGACACCCCGCGCCGAGCAGTACTTC. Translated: CASSKTGTPRAEQYF.

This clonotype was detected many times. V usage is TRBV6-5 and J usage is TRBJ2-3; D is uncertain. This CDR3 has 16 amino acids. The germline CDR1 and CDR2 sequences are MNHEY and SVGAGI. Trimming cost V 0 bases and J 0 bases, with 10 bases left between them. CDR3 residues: CASSYSASGSTDTQYF. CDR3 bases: TGTGCCAGCAGTTACTCGGCGTCCGGGAGCACAGATACGCAGTATTTT.

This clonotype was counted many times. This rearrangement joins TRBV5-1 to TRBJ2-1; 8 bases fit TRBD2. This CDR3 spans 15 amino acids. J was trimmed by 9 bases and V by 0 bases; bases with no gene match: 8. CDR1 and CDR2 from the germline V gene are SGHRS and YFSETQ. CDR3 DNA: TGCGCCAGCAGCTTGGTGGCGGGGGGTTTTAGTGAGCAGTTCTTC. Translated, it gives CASSLVAGGFSEQFF.

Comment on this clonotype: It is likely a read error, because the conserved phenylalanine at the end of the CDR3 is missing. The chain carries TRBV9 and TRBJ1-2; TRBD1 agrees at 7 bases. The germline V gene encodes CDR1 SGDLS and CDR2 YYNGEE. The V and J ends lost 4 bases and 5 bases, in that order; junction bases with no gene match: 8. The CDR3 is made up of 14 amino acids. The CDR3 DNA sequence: TGTGCCAGCAGCATTGCAGGGGGAAGTTATGGCTACACCGTC. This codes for CASSIAGGSYGYTV.

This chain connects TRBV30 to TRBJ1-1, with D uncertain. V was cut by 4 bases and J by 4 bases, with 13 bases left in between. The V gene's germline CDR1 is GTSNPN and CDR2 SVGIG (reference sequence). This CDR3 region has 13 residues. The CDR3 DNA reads TGTGCCTGGACCCCTTTGAGGAGCACTGAAGCTTTCTTT. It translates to CAWTPLRSTEAFF.

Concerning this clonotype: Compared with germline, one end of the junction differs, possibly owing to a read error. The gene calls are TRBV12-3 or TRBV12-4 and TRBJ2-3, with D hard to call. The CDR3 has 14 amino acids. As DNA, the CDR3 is TGTGCCAGCAGTTTAGGAGTGCCCACAGATGCGCAGTATTTT. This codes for CASSLGVPTDAQYF.

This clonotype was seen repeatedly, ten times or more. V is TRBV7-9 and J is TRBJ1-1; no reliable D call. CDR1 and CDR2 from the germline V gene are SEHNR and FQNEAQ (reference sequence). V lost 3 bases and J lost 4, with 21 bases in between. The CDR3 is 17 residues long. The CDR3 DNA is TGTGCCAGCAGCTTTTATTTCCGGGAGGGTTTTGGCACTGAAGCTTTCTTT. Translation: CASSFYFREGFGTEAFF.

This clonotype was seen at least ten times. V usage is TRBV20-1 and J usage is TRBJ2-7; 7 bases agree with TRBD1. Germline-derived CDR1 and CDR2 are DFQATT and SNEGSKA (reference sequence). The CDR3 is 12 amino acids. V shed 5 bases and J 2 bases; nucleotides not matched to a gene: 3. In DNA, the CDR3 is TGCAGTGCTCTGGGACAGACCTACGAGCAGTACTTC. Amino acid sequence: CSALGQTYEQYF.

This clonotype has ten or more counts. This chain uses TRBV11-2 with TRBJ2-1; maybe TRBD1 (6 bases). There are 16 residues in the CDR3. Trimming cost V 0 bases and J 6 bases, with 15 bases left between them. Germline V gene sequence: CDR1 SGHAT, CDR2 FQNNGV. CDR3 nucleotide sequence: TGTGCCAGCAGCTTAGATCTTTTTGGACAGTCCAATGAGCAGTTCTTC. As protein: CASSLDLFGQSNEQFF.

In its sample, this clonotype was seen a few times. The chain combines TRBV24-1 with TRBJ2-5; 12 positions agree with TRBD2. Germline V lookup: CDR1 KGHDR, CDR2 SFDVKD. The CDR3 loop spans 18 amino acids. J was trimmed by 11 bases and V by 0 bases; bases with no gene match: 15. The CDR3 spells CATSDLASGGASVNEQYF. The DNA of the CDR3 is TGTGCCACCAGTGATTTGGCTAGCGGGGGGGCTTCGGTTAATGAGCAGTACTTC.